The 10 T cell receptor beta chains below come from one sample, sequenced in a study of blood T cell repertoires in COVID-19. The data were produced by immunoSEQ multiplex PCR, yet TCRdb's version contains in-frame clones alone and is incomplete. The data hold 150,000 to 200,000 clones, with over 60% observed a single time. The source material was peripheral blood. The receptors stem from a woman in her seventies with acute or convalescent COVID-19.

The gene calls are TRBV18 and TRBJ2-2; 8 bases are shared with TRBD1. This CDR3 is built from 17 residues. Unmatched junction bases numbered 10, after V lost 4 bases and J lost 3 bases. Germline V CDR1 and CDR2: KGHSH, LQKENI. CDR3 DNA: TGTGCCAGCTCACTCTATCGGACAGGGAGTGACACCGGGGAGCTGTTTTTT. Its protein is CASSLYRTGSDTGELFF.

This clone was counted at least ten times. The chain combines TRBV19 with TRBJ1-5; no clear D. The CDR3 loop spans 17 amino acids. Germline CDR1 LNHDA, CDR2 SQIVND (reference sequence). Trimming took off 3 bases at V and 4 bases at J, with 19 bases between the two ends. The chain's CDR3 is CASSILRYRARNQPQHF. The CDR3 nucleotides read TGTGCCAGTAGTATTCTGCGTTATAGAGCCCGTAATCAGCCCCAGCATTTT. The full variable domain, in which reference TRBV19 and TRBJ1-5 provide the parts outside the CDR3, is DGGITQSPKYLFRKEGQNVTLSCEQNLNHDAMYWYRQDPGQGLRLIYYSQIVNDFQKGDIAEGYSVSREKKESFPLTVTSAQKNPTAFYLCASSILRYRARNQPQHFGDGTRLSIL.

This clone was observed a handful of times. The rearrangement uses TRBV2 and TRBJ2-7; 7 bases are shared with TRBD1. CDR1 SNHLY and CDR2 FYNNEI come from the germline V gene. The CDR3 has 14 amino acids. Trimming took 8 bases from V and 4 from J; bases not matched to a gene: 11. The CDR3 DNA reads TGTGCCAGCCGCCCGGGCCAGGGGGTATACGAGCAGTACTTC. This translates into CASRPGQGVYEQYF.

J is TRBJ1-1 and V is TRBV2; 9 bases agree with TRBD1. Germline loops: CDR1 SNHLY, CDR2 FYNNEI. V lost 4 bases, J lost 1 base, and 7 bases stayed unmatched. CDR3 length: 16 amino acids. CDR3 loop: CASSVRAQGANTEAFF. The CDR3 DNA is TGTGCCAGCAGTGTTCGGGCACAGGGGGCGAACACTGAAGCTTTCTTT.

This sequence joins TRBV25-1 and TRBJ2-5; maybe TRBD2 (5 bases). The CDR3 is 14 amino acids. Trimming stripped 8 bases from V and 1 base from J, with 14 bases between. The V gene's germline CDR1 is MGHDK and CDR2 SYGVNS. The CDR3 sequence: CASGETILQETQYF. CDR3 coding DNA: TGTGCCAGCGGGGAGACAATACTCCAAGAGACCCAGTACTTC.

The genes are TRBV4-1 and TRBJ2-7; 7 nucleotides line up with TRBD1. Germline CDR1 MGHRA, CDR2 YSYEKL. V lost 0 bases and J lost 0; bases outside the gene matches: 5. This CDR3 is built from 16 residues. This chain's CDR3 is CASSQEEGASSYEQYF. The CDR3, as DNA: TGCGCCAGCAGCCAAGAAGAGGGGGCCTCCTCCTACGAGCAGTACTTC.

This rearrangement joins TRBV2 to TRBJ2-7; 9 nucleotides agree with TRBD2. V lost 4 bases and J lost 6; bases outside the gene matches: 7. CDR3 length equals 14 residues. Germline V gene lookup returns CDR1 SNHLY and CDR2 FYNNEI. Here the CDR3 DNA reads TGTGCCAGCAGTGGATCTAGCGGGACCAGCGAGCAGTACTTC. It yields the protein CASSGSSGTSEQYF.

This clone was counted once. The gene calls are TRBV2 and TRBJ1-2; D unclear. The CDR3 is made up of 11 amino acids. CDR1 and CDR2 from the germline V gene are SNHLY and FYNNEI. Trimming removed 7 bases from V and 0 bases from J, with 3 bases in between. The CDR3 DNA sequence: TGTGCCAGCACGGCTAACTATGGCTACACCTTC. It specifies CASTANYGYTF.

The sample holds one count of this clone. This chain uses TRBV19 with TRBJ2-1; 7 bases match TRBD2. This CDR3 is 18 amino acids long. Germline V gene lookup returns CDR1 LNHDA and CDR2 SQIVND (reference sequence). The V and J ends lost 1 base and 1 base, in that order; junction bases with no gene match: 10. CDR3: CASSIVPPTSVSYNEQFF. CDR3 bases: TGTGCCAGTAGTATAGTTCCCCCCACTAGCGTTTCCTACAATGAGCAGTTCTTC.

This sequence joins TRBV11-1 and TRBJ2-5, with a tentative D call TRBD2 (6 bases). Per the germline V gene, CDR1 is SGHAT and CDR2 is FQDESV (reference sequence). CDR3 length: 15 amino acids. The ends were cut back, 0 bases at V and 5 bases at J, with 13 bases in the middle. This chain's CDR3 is CASSLAAGQWETQYF. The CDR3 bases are TGTGCCAGCAGCTTAGCCGCGGGGCAATGGGAGACCCAGTACTTC.